The sequence of this T cell receptor (beta chain) was determined in a study of T cell repertoires in cytomegalovirus infection. The overall study: Newly reported HLA-C-restricted and thoroughly characterized HLA-B-restricted CMV epitopes were employed. TCR beta signatures that were public indicated CMV infection and matching HLA type. Findings and caveats of the study: Summed public TCR beta family frequency identified CMV carriers bearing the relevant HLA. It was HLA-C-restricted CMV-specific TCR beta clonotypes that dominated the response ex vivo.

The sample holds a few counts of this clonotype. Its antigen remains unknown. From germline, CDR1 is MNHEY and CDR2 SMNVEV (reference sequence). The length of the CDR3 is 13 residues. V was cut by 7 bases and J by 6 bases, with 16 bases left in between. TCRdb called the reads again in MiXCR, with one record for every CDR3 protein. Among 250,000 to 400,000 distinct CDR3 sequences listed, more than 20% were seen once. The source material was cultured PBMCs, sampled from culture after CMV antigen stimulation. V and J are TRBV27 and TRBJ2-7; possibly TRBD1 for D (6 bases). This receptor was taken from a human donor in good health (CMV status not recorded). Some clones in this sample may be carry-over from other donors' samples. The CDR3 nucleotides are TGTGCCAGCAAGGAACAGGGTCTCCTCGAGCAGTACTTC. Amino acid sequence: CASKEQGLLEQYF.